This T cell receptor (beta chain) was retrieved from a study of CD8+CD57+ T cells in acquired aplastic anemia. Genomic DNA templated the TCR beta VDJ and CDR3 profiling. Using its own MiXCR run on the reads, TCRdb lists one record per CDR3 protein. The table includes some 150,000 distinct CDR3 sequences, around two fifths detected once. The CDR3 extends over 12 amino acids. With 0 bases removed from V and 5 bases from J, the gap between germline ends came to 5 bases. Germline V gene data show CDR1 as WSHSY and CDR2 as SAAADI. The sequence was obtained from a human donor in good health, serving as a control. The chain couples TRBV10-2 to TRBJ2-7; D gene ambiguous. The sequenced sample consisted of sorted CD4+, CD8+, or CD8+CD57+ T cells (not recorded which) from PBMCs. The CDR3 DNA sequence: TGCGCCAGCAGTGAGTCTGGGGACGAGCAGTACGTC. This encodes CASSESGDEQYV.